A selection of T cell receptor beta chains follows, all from one sample in a study of CD8+ T cells in alopecia areata. The repertoire was sequenced with immunoSEQ multiplex PCR; TCRdb's copy has only in-frame clones and lacks some. Of 110,000 to 150,000 clones in the sample, 80% to 90% were seen once. Here the sequenced sample was CD8+ T cells sorted from blood, taken at week 4, from a patient treated with tofacitinib. These receptors were taken from a human donor with alopecia areata. CDR3s include the opening cysteine and the closing phenylalanine or tryptophan. The order of the fields is CDR3 DNA, CDR3 protein, clone size, D gene, J gene, V gene. The D gene is left open where the match is weak. The size field is filled for only some rows; it gives once, few, many or a size class.

DNA: TGTGCCAGCAGCGGCCGGGACGGGAGCTCCTACAATGAGCAGTTCTTC
CDR3: CASSGRDGSSYNEQFF
size: few
D: .
J: TRBJ2-1
V: TRBV5-6

DNA: TGTGCCAGCAGCCTTAGCGTGGGCACTGAAGCTTTCTTT
CDR3: CASSLSVGTEAFF
size: .
D: .
J: TRBJ1-1
V: TRBV7-6

DNA: TGTGCCAGCAGCACGGGGGGCGGCGGGCCCCAAGAGACCCAGTACTTC
CDR3: CASSTGGGGPQETQYF
size: .
D: .
J: TRBJ2-5
V: TRBV9

DNA: TGCAGCGTTGAATCATTTGAGGGGCCGGTAGAGACCCAGTACTTC
CDR3: CSVESFEGPVETQYF
size: .
D: .
J: TRBJ2-5
V: TRBV29-1

DNA: TGTGCCAGCAGCATACGTAGTAGCGGGGGGCGAGAGACCCAGTACTTC
CDR3: CASSIRSSGGRETQYF
size: .
D: TRBD2
J: TRBJ2-5
V: TRBV7-2

DNA: TGTGCCAGTAGTATCGGACACACTGAAGCTTTCTTT
CDR3: CASSIGHTEAFF
size: .
D: .
J: TRBJ1-1
V: TRBV19

DNA: TGCGCCAGCAGCCCGGACAGGGGGAAGACCCAGTACTTC
CDR3: CASSPDRGKTQYF
size: .
D: TRBD1
J: TRBJ2-5
V: TRBV5-1

DNA: TGTGCCAGCAGCGTAGGAGGGAGGGAGCAGTACTTC
CDR3: CASSVGGREQYF
size: .
D: .
J: TRBJ2-7
V: TRBV9

DNA: TGTGCCAGCTCACCAGAGGTGTCAGAGACCCAGTACTTC
CDR3: CASSPEVSETQYF
size: .
D: .
J: TRBJ2-5
V: TRBV18

DNA: TGTGCCAGTAGTATAACTAGCGGGGGGCACCTGTTCTTC
CDR3: CASSITSGGHLFF
size: .
D: TRBD2
J: TRBJ2-1
V: TRBV19

DNA: TGCAGCGTGGTACCACCCACAGGGACTAACTATGGCTACACCTTC
CDR3: CSVVPPTGTNYGYTF
size: .
D: .
J: TRBJ1-2
V: TRBV29-1

DNA: TGTGCCAGCAGCCCCCCCTTAGGTGGGAATTACGAGCAGTACTTC
CDR3: CASSPPLGGNYEQYF
size: few
D: .
J: TRBJ2-7
V: TRBV7-9

DNA: TGTGCCAGCAGCCCCCCGGACTCCTACGAGCAGTACTTC
CDR3: CASSPPDSYEQYF
size: few
D: .
J: TRBJ2-7
V: TRBV7-6

DNA: TGTGCTAGCAGCCCTGGAAGCGGGCCTTCCTACGAGCAGTACTTC
CDR3: CASSPGSGPSYEQYF
size: .
D: .
J: TRBJ2-7
V: TRBV7-7

DNA: TGTGCCAGCAGTTATTCAGGGGGGCGGGCAGATACGCAGTATTTT
CDR3: CASSYSGGRADTQYF
size: .
D: .
J: TRBJ2-3
V: TRBV6-5

DNA: TGTGCCAGCAGCTACAGCTGGACAGGGGGTAAGGACGAGCAGTACTTC
CDR3: CASSYSWTGGKDEQYF
size: .
D: TRBD1
J: TRBJ2-7
V: TRBV7-9

DNA: TGCAGCGTTGGGGAGGGAAAGGGAACCGGGGAGCTGTTTTTT
CDR3: CSVGEGKGTGELFF
size: .
D: TRBD2
J: TRBJ2-2
V: TRBV29-1

DNA: TGTGCCAGCAGCCAACGGAACGAGCAGTACTTC
CDR3: CASSQRNEQYF
size: .
D: .
J: TRBJ2-7
V: TRBV13

DNA: TGCGCCAGCAGCCTAACGACAGGGACGTTCTATGGCTACACCTTC
CDR3: CASSLTTGTFYGYTF
size: .
D: TRBD1
J: TRBJ1-2
V: TRBV4-3

DNA: TGTGCCAGCAGCTCGAGGTCGGAGCAGTACTTC
CDR3: CASSSRSEQYF
size: once
D: .
J: TRBJ2-7
V: TRBV7-9

DNA: TGCGCCAGCAGCCTAACAGGGGACGCGACCTACGAGCAGTACTTC
CDR3: CASSLTGDATYEQYF
size: once
D: TRBD1
J: TRBJ2-7
V: TRBV4-1

DNA: TGTGCCAGCAGTTGGCAGGGGGAATGGCAAGAGACCCAGTACTTC
CDR3: CASSWQGEWQETQYF
size: .
D: TRBD1
J: TRBJ2-5
V: TRBV28

DNA: TGTGCCAGCAGCCAAGAGGCAGCGGGGGGCCCCTACGAGCAGTACTTC
CDR3: CASSQEAAGGPYEQYF
size: .
D: TRBD2
J: TRBJ2-7
V: TRBV4-2

DNA: TGTGCCAGCAGCACTCGACAGGGCGAAGAGACCCAGTACTTC
CDR3: CASSTRQGEETQYF
size: .
D: TRBD1
J: TRBJ2-5
V: TRBV13

DNA: TGTGCCAGCAGCTTTGGGACAGGGCAACCAGATACGCAGTATTTT
CDR3: CASSFGTGQPDTQYF
size: once
D: TRBD1
J: TRBJ2-3
V: TRBV11-2

DNA: TGTGCCACAGGGGGGCTGATCGGGGCCAACGTCCTGACTTTC
CDR3: CATGGLIGANVLTF
size: .
D: .
J: TRBJ2-6
V: TRBV10-3

DNA: TGTGCCAGCAGTGTTAGGGTCCCCTCCTACGAGCAGTACTTC
CDR3: CASSVRVPSYEQYF
size: .
D: .
J: TRBJ2-7
V: TRBV2

DNA: TGTGCTAAGGTTGTTGGTACTGAAGCTTTCTTT
CDR3: CAKVVGTEAFF
size: .
D: .
J: TRBJ1-1
V: TRBV7-2

DNA: TGTGCCAGCAGCCCGCGGACTAGCGTCCAAGAGACCCAGTACTTC
CDR3: CASSPRTSVQETQYF
size: .
D: TRBD2
J: TRBJ2-5
V: TRBV7-9

DNA: TGTGCCAGCATTCGCCGGTACTTC
CDR3: CASIRRYF
size: once
D: .
J: TRBJ2-7
V: TRBV3-2

DNA: TGCGCCAGCAGCCAAGTGGGGCTCAGGGGCTCCTACGAGCAGTACTTC
CDR3: CASSQVGLRGSYEQYF
size: .
D: .
J: TRBJ2-7
V: TRBV4-1

DNA: TGCAGCGTTGTCGGAGGGGCCGGGGAGCTGTTTTTT
CDR3: CSVVGGAGELFF
size: few
D: .
J: TRBJ2-2
V: TRBV29-1

DNA: TGTGCCAGCAATAGCGGGGGGGCAAATGAGCAGTTCTTC
CDR3: CASNSGGANEQFF
size: few
D: TRBD2
J: TRBJ2-1
V: TRBV25-1

DNA: TGTGCCACCAGCAGAGGGGCTAGCGGGGAGAACGAGCAGTACTTC
CDR3: CATSRGASGENEQYF
size: .
D: TRBD2
J: TRBJ2-7
V: TRBV15

DNA: TGTGCCAGCAGCCCAGTGACTAGCGGGGGACACCAAGAGACCCAGTACTTC
CDR3: CASSPVTSGGHQETQYF
size: .
D: TRBD2
J: TRBJ2-5
V: TRBV4-2

DNA: TGTGCCAGCGGCTCTTTAGCGTACGAGCAGTACTTC
CDR3: CASGSLAYEQYF
size: .
D: .
J: TRBJ2-7
V: TRBV2

DNA: TGTGCCAGCAGCTTAGGTACAGCGGGGGTTGACGAGACCCAGTACTTC
CDR3: CASSLGTAGVDETQYF
size: .
D: TRBD2
J: TRBJ2-5
V: TRBV7-9

DNA: TGTGCCAGTAGTATGACAGAGAGCTCCTACAATGAGCAGTTCTTC
CDR3: CASSMTESSYNEQFF
size: .
D: .
J: TRBJ2-1
V: TRBV19

DNA: TGTGCCAGCAGCCCCACTCCAGGGGGCCAACTAGAGACCCAGTACTTC
CDR3: CASSPTPGGQLETQYF
size: .
D: TRBD1
J: TRBJ2-5
V: TRBV7-9

DNA: TGTGCCAGCAGCTTAGGGTCGAACCCCCAGCATTTT
CDR3: CASSLGSNPQHF
size: once
D: .
J: TRBJ1-5
V: TRBV13

DNA: TGCAGCGTTGGAGGGGGACAGGGTCGATACGAGCAGTACTTC
CDR3: CSVGGGQGRYEQYF
size: .
D: TRBD1
J: TRBJ2-7
V: TRBV29-1

DNA: TGTGCCAGCAGTTTAGAGGCGGGACTTTCCTACGAGCAGTACTTC
CDR3: CASSLEAGLSYEQYF
size: .
D: .
J: TRBJ2-7
V: TRBV27

DNA: TGTGCCAGCAGCTTAAAGCTGGCTAGCGGGGGGTTAGTAAAGACCCAGTACTTC
CDR3: CASSLKLASGGLVKTQYF
size: .
D: TRBD2
J: TRBJ2-5
V: TRBV7-8

DNA: TGTGCCAGCAGCAATATGACAGAAAGAGAATATGGCTACACCTTC
CDR3: CASSNMTEREYGYTF
size: .
D: .
J: TRBJ1-2
V: TRBV7-9

DNA: TGTGCCAGTAGTATCACTAGCGTACCCTACAATGAGCAGTTCTTC
CDR3: CASSITSVPYNEQFF
size: .
D: TRBD2
J: TRBJ2-1
V: TRBV19

DNA: TGTGCCAGCAGCTTAAAATACAGGGGGGCGCGAATGTGGGATACGCAGTATTTT
CDR3: CASSLKYRGARMWDTQYF
size: .
D: TRBD1
J: TRBJ2-3
V: TRBV7-2

DNA: TGCGCCAGCAGCTTGGTCAGCATGAACACTGAAGCTTTCTTT
CDR3: CASSLVSMNTEAFF
size: .
D: .
J: TRBJ1-1
V: TRBV5-1

DNA: TGTGCCAGCAGCTCCCAGGGGCAGCACTACGAGCAGTACTTC
CDR3: CASSSQGQHYEQYF
size: .
D: .
J: TRBJ2-7
V: TRBV7-9

DNA: TGTGCCAGCAGCTTAGGCCCGGACAGTAGCACGGAGACCCAGTACTTC
CDR3: CASSLGPDSSTETQYF
size: .
D: .
J: TRBJ2-5
V: TRBV7-2